The present entry profiles one T cell receptor beta chain with its context. The antigen remains undetermined. Donors each contributed one blood sample measuring 2 to 2.5 ml. Total RNA input per TCR library was around 3,500 ng. Using the 5' RACE reads, TCRdb records one entry per CDR3 protein without DNA. The ten most abundant clones cover 2% to 2.5% of a sample with about 450,000 distinct CDR3 sequences. The entry originates in a study of monozygotic twins with inflammatory bowel disease. Germline values: CDR1 SNHLY, CDR2 FYNNEI. This CDR3 is 13 amino acids long. Broader study findings: No distinction between different T cell subtypes was possible.

Sequencing used blood. J is TRBJ2-5 and V is TRBV2; the D call from TCRdb, TRBD1, cannot be confirmed without DNA. The origin of this receptor is a human donor with ulcerative colitis or Crohn's disease, or a healthy co-twin of an affected twin (not recorded which). The CDR3 here is CASSITGGETQYF. Full variable domain (missing parts from reference TRBV2 and TRBJ2-5): EPEVTQTPSHQVTQMGQEVILRCVPISNHLYFYWYRQILGQKVEFLVSFYNNEISEKSEIFDDQFSVERPDGSNFTLKIRSTKLEDSAMYFCASSITGGETQYFGPGTRLLVL.